The following is a T cell receptor beta chain sequence with its context. Its matching antigen is unknown. Other nucleotide sequences from this sample produce the same CDR3. The sample originates from a study of shared clonotypes between healthy human individuals. Study findings and constraints: All-four-donor shared clonotypes had higher generation probabilities than non-shared clonotypes did. Clonotype sharing levels among donors were expected to vary with sequencing depth. In having few donors, the study represented limited genetic and exposure-history diversity.

Assay: immunoSEQ multiplex PCR; the TCRdb copy retains only in-frame clones and omits some. The sample has 2 million to 3 million clones, roughly 93% seen once. This CDR3 contains 13 residues. Germline V CDR1 and CDR2: SGHTA, FQGTGA. V lost 1 base to trimming and J lost 5 bases, with 6 bases between them. This chain uses TRBV7-3 with TRBJ1-5; no firm D call. Sequenced: naive CD4+ T cells from PBMCs. Described subset: CD45RA+ positively selected. This sequence was found in a man between 18 and 29 years old in good health. Some clones in this sample may be carry-over from other donors' samples. The CDR3 nucleotides read TGTGCCAGCAGCTTAAGCCGGGATCAGCCCCAGCATTTT. Translated: CASSLSRDQPQHF.